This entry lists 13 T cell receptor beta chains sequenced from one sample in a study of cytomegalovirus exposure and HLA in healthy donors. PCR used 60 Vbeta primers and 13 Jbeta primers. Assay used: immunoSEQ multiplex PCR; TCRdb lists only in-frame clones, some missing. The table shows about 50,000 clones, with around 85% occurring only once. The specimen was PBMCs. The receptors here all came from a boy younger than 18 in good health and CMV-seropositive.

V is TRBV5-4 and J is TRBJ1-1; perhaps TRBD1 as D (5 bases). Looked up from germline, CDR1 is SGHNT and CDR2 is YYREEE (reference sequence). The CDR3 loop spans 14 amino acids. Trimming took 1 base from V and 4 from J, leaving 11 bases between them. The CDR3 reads CASSLWGVATEAFF. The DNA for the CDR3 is TGTGCCAGCAGCTTGTGGGGGGTGGCCACTGAAGCTTTCTTT.

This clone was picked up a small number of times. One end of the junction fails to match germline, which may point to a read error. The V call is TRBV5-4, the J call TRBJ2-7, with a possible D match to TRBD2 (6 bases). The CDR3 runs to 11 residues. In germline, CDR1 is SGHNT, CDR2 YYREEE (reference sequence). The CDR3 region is CASGGFGTPDF. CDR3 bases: TGTGCCAGCGGGGGTTTTGGGACTCCGGACTTC.

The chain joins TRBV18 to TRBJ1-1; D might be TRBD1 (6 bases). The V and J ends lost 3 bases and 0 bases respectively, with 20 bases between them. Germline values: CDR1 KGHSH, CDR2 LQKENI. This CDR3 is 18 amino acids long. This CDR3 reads CASSPYRVGWDLNTEAFF. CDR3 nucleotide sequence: TGTGCCAGCTCACCCTACAGGGTGGGATGGGATTTGAACACTGAAGCTTTCTTT.

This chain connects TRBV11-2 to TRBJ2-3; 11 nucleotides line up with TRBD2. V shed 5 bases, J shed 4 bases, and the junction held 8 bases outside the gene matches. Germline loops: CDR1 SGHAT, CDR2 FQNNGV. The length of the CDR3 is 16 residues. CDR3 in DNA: TGTGCCAGCAGCCCACTAGCGGGGGTTTCCTCAGATACGCAGTATTTT. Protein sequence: CASSPLAGVSSDTQYF.

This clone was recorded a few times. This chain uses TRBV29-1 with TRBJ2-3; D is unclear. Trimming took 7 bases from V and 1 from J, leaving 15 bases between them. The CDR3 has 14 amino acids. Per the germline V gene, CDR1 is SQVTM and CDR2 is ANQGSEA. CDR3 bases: TGCAGCGCCGTGTCAGGCGACGGCACAGATACGCAGTATTTT. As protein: CSAVSGDGTDTQYF.

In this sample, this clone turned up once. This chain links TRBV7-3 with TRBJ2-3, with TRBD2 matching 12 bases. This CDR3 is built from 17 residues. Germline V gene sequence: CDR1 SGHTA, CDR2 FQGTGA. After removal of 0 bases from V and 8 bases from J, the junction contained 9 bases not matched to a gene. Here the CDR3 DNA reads TGTGCCAGCAGCTTAACCCCCCTAGCGGGGGGGCCCCGTACGCAGTATTTT. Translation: CASSLTPLAGGPRTQYF.

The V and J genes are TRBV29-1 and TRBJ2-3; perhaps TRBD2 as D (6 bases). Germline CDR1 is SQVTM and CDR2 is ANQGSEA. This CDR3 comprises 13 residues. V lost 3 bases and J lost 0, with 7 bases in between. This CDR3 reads CSVEEGSTDTQYF. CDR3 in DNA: TGCAGCGTTGAGGAGGGCAGCACAGATACGCAGTATTTT.

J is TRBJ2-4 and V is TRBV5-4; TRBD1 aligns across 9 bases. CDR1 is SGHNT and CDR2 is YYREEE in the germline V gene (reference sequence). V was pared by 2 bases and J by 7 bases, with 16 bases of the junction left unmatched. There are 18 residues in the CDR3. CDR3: CASSFSLTGGRVPNIQYF. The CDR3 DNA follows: TGTGCCAGCAGCTTTAGTTTAACAGGGGGCCGGGTCCCCAACATTCAGTACTTC.

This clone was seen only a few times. The CDR3 region is CASSEPPGTQYF. The CDR3 DNA sequence: TGCGCCAGCAGTGAGCCCCCGGGGACGCAGTATTTT. The V call is TRBV10-2, the J call TRBJ2-3; D possibly corresponds to TRBD2 (5 bases). CDR3 length: 12 residues. With 2 bases removed from V and 9 bases from J, the gap between germline ends came to 9 bases. Germline V gene sequence: CDR1 WSHSY, CDR2 SAAADI.

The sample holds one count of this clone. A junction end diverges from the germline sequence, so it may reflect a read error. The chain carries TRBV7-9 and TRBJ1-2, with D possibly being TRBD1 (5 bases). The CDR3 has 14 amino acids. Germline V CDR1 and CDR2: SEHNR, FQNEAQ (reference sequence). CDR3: CSSREGQGLNGYTF. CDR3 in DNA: TGTTCCAGCAGGGAGGGCCAAGGGCTCAATGGCTACACCTTC. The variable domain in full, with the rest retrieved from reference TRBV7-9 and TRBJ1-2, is DTGVSQNPRHKITKRGQNVTFRCDPISEHNRLYWYRQTLGQGPEFLTYFQNEAQLEKSRLLSDRFSAERPKGSFSTLEIQRTEQGDSAMYLCSSREGQGLNGYTFGSGTRLTVV.

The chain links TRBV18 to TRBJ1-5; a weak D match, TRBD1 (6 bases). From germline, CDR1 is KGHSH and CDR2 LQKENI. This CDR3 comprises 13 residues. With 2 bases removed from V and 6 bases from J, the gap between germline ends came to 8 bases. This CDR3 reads CASSPEGVQPQHF. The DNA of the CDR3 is TGTGCCAGCTCACCAGAGGGGGTTCAGCCCCAGCATTTT.

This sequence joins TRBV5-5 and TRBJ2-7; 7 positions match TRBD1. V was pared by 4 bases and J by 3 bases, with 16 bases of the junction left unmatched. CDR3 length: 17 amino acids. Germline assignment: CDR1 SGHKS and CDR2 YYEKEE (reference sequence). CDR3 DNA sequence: TGTGCCAGCAGCGGGGACAGCTGGTACCTTACCGACTACGAGCAGTACTTC. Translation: CASSGDSWYLTDYEQYF.

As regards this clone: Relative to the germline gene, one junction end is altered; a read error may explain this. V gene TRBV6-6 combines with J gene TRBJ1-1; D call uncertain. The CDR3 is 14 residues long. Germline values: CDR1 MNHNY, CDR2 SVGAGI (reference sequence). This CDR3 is CASSYHGLNPEAFF. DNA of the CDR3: TGTGCCAGCAGTTACCACGGACTGAACCCTGAAGCTTTCTTT.